The present T cell receptor (beta chain) was sequenced within a study of beta chain features in type 1 diabetes. Reverse transcription of all isolated RNA meant that expressed TCRB transcripts were sequenced. Clones were sequenced by immunoSEQ multiplex PCR, and TCRdb holds only the in-frame ones, with some missing. The sample shows some 150,000 clones, approximately 52% of them seen only once. General study points: Type 1 diabetes patients had moderately but significantly shorter TCRB CDR3s in all four CD4+ subsets. Cells expressing TCR highly could be over-represented by cDNA sequencing. Insertions at VDJ junctions were less frequent in type 1 diabetes patients. These patients also deleted more nucleotides at the same junctions.

Remarks on this clone: The antigen is undetermined.

The sample comprised Tregs from blood. This clonotype originated in a man younger than 35 in good health.

Here the CDR3 reads CASSPAWAEGYTF. The DNA of the CDR3 is TGTGCCAGCAGCCCGGCTTGGGCAGAGGGCTACACCTTC. V is TRBV14 and J is TRBJ1-2, with D unresolved. This CDR3 is built from 13 residues. V shed 4 bases and J shed 8 bases, with 14 bases lying between them. Germline assignment: CDR1 SGHDN and CDR2 FVKESK. Based on the CDR3 plus reference TRBV14 and TRBJ1-2, the full variable domain is EAGVTQFPSHSVIEKGQTVTLRCDPISGHDNLYWYRRVMGKEIKFLLHFVKESKQDESGMPNNRFLAERTGGTYSTLKVQPAELEDSGVYFCASSPAWAEGYTFGSGTRLTVV.